The 27 T cell receptor beta chains below come from one sample, sequenced in a study of HIV-infected patients and healthy controls. Antiretroviral therapy had run roughly three months, about 14 weeks, before follow-up blood collection. All unsorted peripheral T cells were captured because whole blood was used without fractionation. Reverse transcription used around 500 ng RNA and constant-region primers for alpha and beta. Each of the alpha and beta chains got its own library through chain-specific third strand synthesis with indices. TCRdb used MiXCR to reprocess the 5' RACE reads, holding one entry per CDR3 protein. The data contain 18,000 or so distinct CDR3 sequences, 8.5% to 9% of them singletons. The material was blood, obtained during antiretroviral therapy. The receptors were sampled from an adult with HIV infection.

This clonotype has ten or more counts. The V and J genes are TRBV4-1 and TRBJ2-7; 10 bases map to TRBD1. This CDR3 comprises 17 residues. The V gene end was trimmed by 3 bases and the J gene end by 2 bases; junction bases not matched to a gene: 10. From germline, CDR1 is MGHRA and CDR2 YSYEKL. The CDR3 bases are TGCGCCAGCAGCCAGGTACCGGGACAGGGGAGAACCTACGAGCAGTACTTC. Protein product: CASSQVPGQGRTYEQYF.

This clonotype is labeled as medium-sized (0.01 to 0.1%). At one of its ends the junction is not consistent with the germline gene, which may arise from a read error. The chain employs TRBV7-7 and TRBJ2-5; D not resolved. CDR1 is SSHAT and CDR2 is FNYEAQ in the germline V gene (reference sequence). This CDR3 is built from 15 residues. The CDR3 sequence: CASSLGDISRETQYF. DNA of the CDR3: TGTGCTAGCAGCTTAGGTGACATCTCGAGGGAGACCCAGTACTTC.

This clonotype came up many times. CDR3 DNA sequence: TGCGCCAGCAGCTTGGTAGCGGGGCCCAATCAGCCCCAGCATTTT. Translating it yields CASSLVAGPNQPQHF. This chain links TRBV5-1 with TRBJ1-5; TRBD1 might be the D (5 bases). Per the germline V gene, CDR1 is SGHRS and CDR2 is YFSETQ. The CDR3 is 15 residues long. The V and J ends lost 0 bases and 3 bases respectively, with 10 bases between them. Combining the CDR3 with reference TRBV5-1 and TRBJ1-5 gives the whole variable domain KAGVTQTPRYLIKTRGQQVTLSCSPISGHRSVSWYQQTPGQGLQFLFEYFSETQRNKGNFPGRFSGRQFSNSRSEMNVSTLELGDSALYLCASSLVAGPNQPQHFGDGTRLSIL.

Judged by abundance, this clonotype is medium-sized (0.01 to 0.1%). The chain has TRBV10-1 and TRBJ2-3; the D is unclear. CDR3 length: 14 residues. CDR1 WNHNN and CDR2 SYGVQD come from the germline V gene (reference sequence). V was trimmed by 0 bases and J by 0 bases, leaving 4 bases between them. Here the CDR3 DNA reads TGCGCCAGCAGTGAGTCGCGGAGCACAGATACGCAGTATTTT. Its translation is CASSESRSTDTQYF.

This clonotype was counted at least ten times. The CDR3 DNA reads TGCAGCGAGCCGGGACCGCTGACAGATACGCAGTATTTT. Translated, it gives CSEPGPLTDTQYF. The chain couples TRBV29-1 to TRBJ2-3, with D perhaps given as TRBD1 or TRBD2 (5 bases each). Between the trimmed V and J ends, which lost 7 bases and 3 bases, there was a span of 14 bases. CDR3 size: 13 residues. CDR1 and CDR2 (germline): SQVTM, ANQGSEA.

In its sample, this clonotype was seen many times. This chain connects TRBV5-1 to TRBJ2-1; D unclear. CDR1 and CDR2 from the germline V gene are SGHRS and YFSETQ. The CDR3 loop spans 12 amino acids. V was cut by 1 base and J by 8 bases, with 7 bases left in between. The CDR3 sequence: CASSLFSHEQFF. The DNA for the CDR3 is TGCGCCAGCAGCTTGTTTTCGCATGAGCAGTTCTTC.

This clonotype was counted at least ten times. V and J are TRBV3-1 and TRBJ1-1; D gene ambiguous. The CDR3 has 14 amino acids. The ends were cut back, 0 bases at V and 5 bases at J, with 10 bases in the middle. Germline lookup yields CDR1 LGHDT and CDR2 YNNKEL (reference sequence). CDR3 in DNA: TGTGCCAGCAGCCAAGATCAGTCGGCAACTGAAGCTTTCTTT. It translates to CASSQDQSATEAFF.

By share, this clonotype ranks as medium-sized (0.01 to 0.1%). This chain uses TRBV5-4 with TRBJ2-3, with D possibly matching TRBD1 (5 bases). This CDR3 is built from 15 residues. CDR1 is SGHNT and CDR2 is YYREEE in the germline V gene (reference sequence). Trimming removed 1 base from V and 0 bases from J, with 9 bases in between. CDR3 DNA sequence: TGTGCCAGCAGCTTGAGGGGAACTAGCACAGATACGCAGTATTTT. Encoded protein: CASSLRGTSTDTQYF.

This clonotype was counted many times. The rearrangement links TRBV20-1 to TRBJ2-7; D is perhaps TRBD1 (6 bases). V lost 1 base, J lost 9 bases, and 16 bases lay in between. The germline V gene has CDR1 DFQATT and CDR2 SNEGSKA (reference sequence). The CDR3 spans 13 residues. CDR3 amino acids: CSARVGQTTGQYF. The CDR3 region has the DNA TGCAGTGCTAGAGTCGGACAGACGACCGGGCAGTACTTC.

Worth noting for this clonotype: Possible read error: a much larger clone is one base away. The chain joins TRBV9 to TRBJ1-2, with D perhaps TRBD1 (5 bases). CDR3 size: 15 residues. Looked up from germline, CDR1 is SGDLS and CDR2 is YYNGEE. CDR3 loop: CASGVEVGPYYGYTF. Here the CDR3 DNA reads TGTGCCAGCGGCGTAGAAGTGGGGCCCTACTATGGCTACACCTTC.

At least ten counts were recorded for this clonotype. The chain has TRBV3-1 and TRBJ1-1; the match to TRBD1 covers 8 bases. V dropped 4 bases and J dropped 6; count of bases not matched to a gene: 1. Per germline, CDR1 LGHDT and CDR2 YNNKEL (reference sequence). The CDR3 is 12 residues long. CDR3: CASSPTGAEAFF. CDR3 DNA: TGTGCCAGCAGCCCGACAGGGGCTGAAGCTTTCTTT.

This clonotype was detected many times. The chain uses TRBV5-1 and TRBJ2-1; D is unclear. The length of the CDR3 is 18 residues. Trimming stripped 0 bases from V and 0 bases from J, with 16 bases between. The germline gives CDR1 SGHRS, CDR2 YFSETQ. The CDR3 coding sequence is TGCGCCAGCAGCTTGGGGATTAGGGTGGACCCCTCCTACAATGAGCAGTTCTTC. It encodes CASSLGIRVDPSYNEQFF.

This clonotype showed up many times. CDR3 DNA sequence: TGTGCCAGCAGCTTAGCCCCCAACAATGAGCAGTTCTTC. It codes for CASSLAPNNEQFF. The chain combines TRBV7-8 with TRBJ2-1; no definite D call. Trimming pared 0 bases from V and 5 bases from J, leaving 5 bases between. Germline lookup yields CDR1 SGHVS and CDR2 FQNEAQ. The CDR3 extends over 13 amino acids.

This clonotype was seen ten or more times. The gene calls are TRBV28 and TRBJ2-1; 8 bases are a match to TRBD2. The CDR3 runs 17 residues. Trimming cost V 3 bases and J 10 bases; bases outside gene matches: 17. Looked up from germline, CDR1 is MDHEN and CDR2 is SYDVKM. As DNA, the CDR3 is TGTGCCAGCAGTTTGCCTCGACTAGCAAGTCGGGAGGGGGAGCAGTTCTTC. It is translated as CASSLPRLASREGEQFF. The whole variable domain, filled in from reference TRBV28 and TRBJ2-1, reads DVKVTQSSRYLVKRTGEKVFLECVQDMDHENMFWYRQDPGLGLRLIYFSYDVKMKEKGDIPEGYSVSREKKERFSLILESASTNQTSMYLCASSLPRLASREGEQFFGPGTRLTVL.

This clonotype was seen many times. CDR3: CSVRTAAKNIQYF. DNA of the CDR3: TGCAGCGTTAGGACGGCAGCCAAAAACATTCAGTACTTC. The chain combines TRBV29-1 with TRBJ2-4; D not resolved. Germline loops: CDR1 SQVTM, CDR2 ANQGSEA. This CDR3 contains 13 residues. Between the trimmed V and J ends, which lost 5 bases and 0 bases, there was a span of 8 bases. Combining the CDR3 with reference TRBV29-1 and TRBJ2-4 gives the whole variable domain SAVISQKPSRDICQRGTSLTIQCQVDSQVTMMFWYRQQPGQSLTLIATANQGSEATYESGFVIDKFPISRPNLTFSTLTVSNMSPEDSSIYLCSVRTAAKNIQYFGAGTRLSVL.

This clonotype was seen many times. This rearrangement joins TRBV6-4 to TRBJ2-4, with 9 positions matching TRBD2. CDR3 length: 15 amino acids. The junction had 3 bases not matched to a gene; V was cut back by 4 bases and J by 2 bases. Germline V CDR1 and CDR2: MRHNA, SNTAGT. For the CDR3, the DNA is TGTGCCAGCAGTGCCAGCGGGGGGACCAAAAACATTCAGTACTTC. This encodes CASSASGGTKNIQYF.

This clonotype occurred many times. The chain is built from TRBV12-5 and TRBJ1-1, with 8 bases identical to TRBD1. This CDR3 has 14 amino acids. Germline V gene lookup returns CDR1 LGHNT and CDR2 FRNRAP. The junction had 8 bases not matched to a gene; V was cut back by 7 bases and J by 4 bases. The CDR3 DNA reads as TGTGCTAGTGCCCCGACAGGGGAAGGCACTGAAGCTTTCTTT. Translating it yields CASAPTGEGTEAFF. The full variable domain, rest sourced from reference TRBV12-5 and TRBJ1-1, is DARVTQTPRHKVTEMGQEVTMRCQPILGHNTVFWYRQTMMQGLELLAYFRNRAPLDDSGMPKDRFSAEMPDATLATLKIQPSEPRDSAVYFCASAPTGEGTEAFFGQGTRLTVV.

This clonotype was found many times. V is TRBV7-3 and J is TRBJ2-7; D gene ambiguous. This CDR3 is 15 amino acids long. CDR1 and CDR2 from the germline V gene are SGHTA and FQGTGA. The V and J ends lost 5 bases and 3 bases respectively, with 17 bases between them. As DNA, the CDR3 is TGTGCCAGCAGCCCTCGCCCAGCTCTACTCTACGAGCAGTACTTC. Translating gives CASSPRPALLYEQYF.

This clonotype showed up many times. The chain is built from TRBV7-9 and TRBJ2-3; 7 bases map to TRBD2. CDR1 and CDR2 from the germline V gene are SEHNR and FQNEAQ (reference sequence). With 5 bases clipped from V and 0 bases from J, the junction kept 14 bases outside the gene matches. This CDR3 has 18 residues. The CDR3 loop reads CASSPLGGSSGSTDTQYF. CDR3 DNA: TGTGCCAGCAGCCCCCTGGGGGGGTCTAGCGGAAGCACAGATACGCAGTATTTT.

This clonotype appeared many times. The chain uses TRBV19 and TRBJ2-2, with a possible D match to TRBD2 (6 bases). In germline, CDR1 is LNHDA, CDR2 SQIVND (reference sequence). V lost 3 bases and J lost 6, with 14 bases in between. This CDR3 is 15 amino acids long. The CDR3 region has the DNA TGTGCCAGTAGTATCTTCCGGCTAGCGCCCGGGGAGCTGTTTTTT. Its translation is CASSIFRLAPGELFF.

This clonotype was observed many times. The chain carries TRBV5-1 and TRBJ2-5; 12 bases align to TRBD2. Germline values: CDR1 SGHRS, CDR2 YFSETQ. The CDR3 is 14 amino acids. J was trimmed by 3 bases and V by 4 bases; bases with no gene match: 1. CDR3 amino acids: CASSRLAGEETQYF. The CDR3 nucleotides read TGCGCCAGCAGCCGACTAGCGGGGGAAGAGACCCAGTACTTC.

This clonotype was seen many times. The V and J genes are TRBV5-6 and TRBJ2-1; 7 nucleotides agree with TRBD2. The J segment lost 3 bases and the V segment lost 4 bases, leaving 7 bases of the junction unmatched. CDR1 SGHDT and CDR2 YYEEEE come from the germline V gene. CDR3 length: 15 residues. The CDR3: CASSRWDYLYNEQFF. The CDR3 DNA sequence: TGTGCCAGCAGCCGATGGGACTACCTCTACAATGAGCAGTTCTTC.

The table lists this clonotype with many counts. This chain joins TRBV7-9 and TRBJ1-4; D remains unclear. CDR3 size: 13 residues. The V end was cut by 1 base, the J end by 8 bases, with 8 bases between. Germline V gene data show CDR1 as SEHNR and CDR2 as FQNEAQ (reference sequence). CDR3 sequence reads: CASSLGLDEKLFF. The CDR3 nucleotides are TGTGCCAGCAGCTTAGGGTTGGACGAAAAACTGTTTTTT.

This clonotype was counted many times. The genes are TRBV12-5 and TRBJ2-1, with D perhaps matching TRBD2 (6 bases). The CDR3 extends over 15 amino acids. Germline V lookup: CDR1 LGHNT, CDR2 FRNRAP. Trimming pared 1 base from V and 7 bases from J, leaving 14 bases between. CDR3 sequence reads: CASGLGGVPRNEQFF. CDR3 bases: TGTGCTAGTGGTTTGGGCGGGGTCCCTCGGAATGAGCAGTTCTTC.

This clonotype was detected ten times or more. This rearrangement joins TRBV20-1 to TRBJ2-2, with a weak D call TRBD2 (5 bases). Germline assignment: CDR1 DFQATT and CDR2 SNEGSKA (reference sequence). The V end was cut by 3 bases, the J end by 3 bases, with 14 bases between. The CDR3 is 15 amino acids. The CDR3 protein is CSARSTSLDTGELFF. As DNA, the CDR3 is TGCAGTGCTAGGTCCACTAGTCTGGACACCGGGGAGCTGTTTTTT.

This clonotype was recorded many times. This sequence joins TRBV2 and TRBJ1-2, with unresolved D. Germline V gene data show CDR1 as SNHLY and CDR2 as FYNNEI. V was trimmed by 7 bases and J by 0 bases, leaving 9 bases between them. The CDR3 loop spans 13 amino acids. The CDR3, as DNA: TGTGCCAGCACGGCAGCCTCTAACTATGGCTACACCTTC. Translation: CASTAASNYGYTF.

In this sample, this clonotype turned up many times. The genes are TRBV29-1 and TRBJ1-1, with no clear D. Trimming took off 7 bases at V and 6 bases at J, with 15 bases between the two ends. Germline V gene sequence: CDR1 SQVTM, CDR2 ANQGSEA. There are 12 residues in the CDR3. The CDR3 loop reads CSGLRPEAEAFF. CDR3 nucleotide sequence: TGCAGCGGGCTCCGGCCGGAAGCTGAAGCTTTCTTT. The whole variable domain, filled in from reference TRBV29-1 and TRBJ1-1, reads SAVISQKPSRDICQRGTSLTIQCQVDSQVTMMFWYRQQPGQSLTLIATANQGSEATYESGFVIDKFPISRPNLTFSTLTVSNMSPEDSSIYLCSGLRPEAEAFFGQGTRLTVV.